Shown below are 29 T cell receptor beta chains from a single sample sequenced in a study of blood T cell repertoires in COVID-19. Produced via immunoSEQ multiplex PCR; TCRdb's table is partial and in-frame only. The table lists 300,000 to 450,000 clones, 85% of them singletons, with 3% to 4.5% in the top ten. Sequenced input: peripheral blood. The receptors derive from a woman under 30 with acute or convalescent COVID-19.

This clone appeared a few times. This chain joins TRBV11-3 and TRBJ2-3; 10 positions match TRBD2. V shed 2 bases, J shed 2 bases, and the junction held 7 bases outside the gene matches. The V gene's germline CDR1 is SGHNT and CDR2 YENEEA. The CDR3 sequence is 17 residues long. CDR3 residues: CASSLQSSGGDTDTQYF. The CDR3 nucleotides are TGTGCCAGCAGCTTACAGTCTAGCGGGGGAGACACAGATACGCAGTATTTT.

This clone was seen a few times. In DNA, the CDR3 is TGTGCCAGCAGCCGAGCCTCCTACGAGCAGTACTTC. It translates to CASSRASYEQYF. V and J are TRBV28 and TRBJ2-7; D unresolved. Germline V gives CDR1 MDHEN, CDR2 SYDVKM. The CDR3 runs 12 residues. V lost 6 bases and J lost 0, with 6 bases in between.

The V gene is TRBV11-2, the J gene TRBJ2-7; TRBD1 matches at 8 bases. This CDR3 is built from 17 residues. J gave up 2 bases and V 0 bases, and 9 bases lay outside the gene matches. Looked up from germline, CDR1 is SGHAT and CDR2 is FQNNGV. The CDR3 DNA follows: TGTGCCAGCAGCTTAGAGTATGGGGGACAGGCTGCCTACGAGCAGTACTTC. It encodes CASSLEYGGQAAYEQYF.

This chain links TRBV14 with TRBJ2-5, with 11 bases matching TRBD1. The CDR3 covers 17 residues. The germline V gene has CDR1 SGHDN and CDR2 FVKESK. V shed 1 base and J 5 bases; nucleotides not matched to a gene: 9. CDR3 region: CASSQVRTGGAWETQYF. The CDR3 coding sequence is TGTGCCAGCAGCCAAGTCCGGACAGGGGGCGCGTGGGAGACCCAGTACTTC.

The chain employs TRBV19 and TRBJ1-3; tentatively, D is TRBD1 (6 bases). V was trimmed by 6 bases and J by 1 base, leaving 10 bases between them. Per germline, CDR1 LNHDA and CDR2 SQIVND (reference sequence). This CDR3 has 14 amino acids. The CDR3 is CASSEQGSGNTIYF. DNA of the CDR3: TGTGCCAGTAGCGAACAGGGTTCTGGAAACACCATATATTTT.

This clone was picked up one time. The chain is built from TRBV7-9 and TRBJ2-7, with 7 bases lining up with TRBD1. The CDR3 contains 14 residues. Germline CDR1 and CDR2: SEHNR and FQNEAQ (reference sequence). Losses at the gene ends were 4 bases for V and 6 bases for J; bases not matched to a gene: 9. CDR3 loop: CASSSSGGPSEQYF. The CDR3 DNA sequence: TGTGCCAGCAGCTCCTCAGGGGGACCTTCCGAGCAGTACTTC.

This rearrangement joins TRBV5-1 to TRBJ2-1, with TRBD2 identical over 10 bases. J lost 0 bases, V lost 6 bases, and 9 bases had no gene match. In germline, CDR1 is SGHRS, CDR2 YFSETQ. CDR3 length equals 17 residues. DNA of the CDR3: TGCGCCAGCACCGATGGGGGACTAGCGAGCTCCTACAATGAGCAGTTCTTC. Its protein product is CASTDGGLASSYNEQFF.

The chain carries TRBV19 and TRBJ2-3; unclear D gene. CDR1 LNHDA and CDR2 SQIVND come from the germline V gene (reference sequence). The CDR3 contains 15 residues. V was cut by 3 bases and J by 2 bases, with 12 bases left in between. The CDR3 here is CASSIEEPLTDTQYF. The CDR3 region has the DNA TGTGCCAGTAGTATTGAGGAGCCCCTCACAGATACGCAGTATTTT.

The DNA for the CDR3 is TGTGCCAGCAGTGAAGGGGGCTTCAACGAGCAGTACTTC. Protein sequence: CASSEGGFNEQYF. This rearrangement joins TRBV2 to TRBJ2-7; D perhaps matches TRBD1 (5 bases). Per germline, CDR1 SNHLY and CDR2 FYNNEI. This CDR3 is built from 13 residues. The V and J ends lost 1 base and 5 bases respectively, with 9 bases between them.

The count of this clone is one. The V gene is TRBV7-3, the J gene TRBJ1-5; 7 bases align to TRBD1. This CDR3 has 15 amino acids. In germline, CDR1 is SGHTA, CDR2 FQGTGA. V shed 2 bases, J shed 7 bases, and the junction held 8 bases outside the gene matches. DNA of the CDR3: TGTGCCAGCAGCTTATTTAGACAGGGAAGACAGCCCCAGCATTTT. Its protein product is CASSLFRQGRQPQHF.

The V call is TRBV5-1, the J call TRBJ2-5; tentative D call: TRBD2 (5 bases). Looked up from germline, CDR1 is SGHRS and CDR2 is YFSETQ. The CDR3 length is 15 residues. Trimming stripped 0 bases from V and 2 bases from J, with 11 bases between. CDR3 in DNA: TGCGCCAGCAGCTTGGTGGGGAGCGGACAAGAGACCCAGTACTTC. It specifies CASSLVGSGQETQYF.

The V call is TRBV9, the J call TRBJ2-3; perhaps TRBD2 as D (6 bases). Germline CDR1 and CDR2: SGDLS and YYNGEE. This CDR3 region has 14 residues. V was pared by 3 bases and J by 3 bases, with 11 bases between. The CDR3 region is CASSGRRETDTQYF. DNA of the CDR3: TGTGCCAGCAGCGGACGCCGGGAGACAGATACGCAGTATTTT.

V gene TRBV6-6 combines with J gene TRBJ1-2; D call uncertain. The germline CDR1 and CDR2 sequences are MNHNY and SVGAGI (reference sequence). This CDR3 spans 14 amino acids. The ends were cut back, 6 bases at V and 5 bases at J, with 16 bases in the middle. CDR3 in DNA: TGTGCCAGCAGAGAGGCCCCAACTCTTTATGGCTACACCTTC. Protein sequence: CASREAPTLYGYTF.

This clone showed up just a few times. The rearrangement links TRBV28 to TRBJ2-7; weak D call: TRBD1 (5 bases). Germline V lookup: CDR1 MDHEN, CDR2 SYDVKM. This CDR3 contains 13 residues. V lost 3 bases and J 1 base, leaving 7 bases between the germline ends. CDR3 in amino acids: CASSFAGSYEQYF. The CDR3 DNA reads as TGTGCCAGCAGTTTTGCAGGGTCCTACGAGCAGTACTTC.

V gene TRBV6-5 combines with J gene TRBJ1-5; the D gene is possibly TRBD1 (6 bases). There are 15 residues in the CDR3. The V end lost 7 bases, the J end lost 1 base, and 14 bases lay between the germline ends. Germline-derived CDR1 and CDR2 are MNHEY and SVGAGI. The CDR3 is CASKIQGSSNQPQHF. CDR3 in DNA: TGTGCCAGCAAAATACAGGGTTCGAGCAATCAGCCCCAGCATTTT.

The J gene is TRBJ1-5, the V gene TRBV19; 9 positions match TRBD1. V trimming: 6 bases; J trimming: 0 bases; junction bases outside the gene matches: 3. The CDR3 extends over 15 amino acids. CDR1 LNHDA and CDR2 SQIVND come from the germline V gene (reference sequence). The CDR3: CASRDRGYSNQPQHF. In nucleotides, the CDR3 is TGTGCCAGTAGGGACAGGGGATATAGCAATCAGCCCCAGCATTTT.

This clone was seen only once. The chain is built from TRBV6-5 and TRBJ1-2; the D gene is possibly TRBD1 (5 bases). Trimming cost V 6 bases and J 8 bases, with 10 bases left between them. The germline gives CDR1 MNHEY, CDR2 SVGAGI. There are 11 residues in the CDR3. The CDR3 sequence: CASREGWGYTF. The CDR3 coding sequence is TGTGCCAGCAGGGAGGGGTGGGGCTACACCTTC.

This clone was seen only once. The rearrangement uses TRBV28 and TRBJ2-7, with 8 bases lining up with TRBD2. Germline lookup yields CDR1 MDHEN and CDR2 SYDVKM. The length of the CDR3 is 13 residues. V was pared by 8 bases and J by 3 bases, with 6 bases of the junction left unmatched. The CDR3 sequence: CASSVAGHYEQYF. The CDR3 nucleotides read TGTGCCAGCTCGGTAGCGGGGCACTACGAGCAGTACTTC.

This clone was seen more than once but under ten times. The chain uses TRBV4-1 and TRBJ2-7; TRBD1 might be the D (6 bases). The CDR3 has 15 residues. Trimming pared 0 bases from V and 5 bases from J, leaving 14 bases between. CDR1 is MGHRA, CDR2 YSYEKL, per germline. The DNA for the CDR3 is TGCGCCAGCAGCCAAGAGGACAGAAGCGTCCACGAGCAGTACTTC. The encoded protein is CASSQEDRSVHEQYF.

The chain has TRBV28 and TRBJ1-1; no reliable D call. The CDR3 has 11 amino acids. Trimming left V 4 bases short and J 14 bases short, with 14 bases between. In germline, CDR1 is MDHEN, CDR2 SYDVKM. DNA of the CDR3: TGTGCCAGCAGTTCTCGACAAGGCTTCTTCTTT. Protein: CASSSRQGFFF.

V usage is TRBV9 and J usage is TRBJ2-3; D remains unclear. V lost 2 bases and J lost 5, with 6 bases in between. Germline CDR1 SGDLS, CDR2 YYNGEE. The CDR3 covers 12 residues. The CDR3 spells CASSVEIDTQYF. As DNA, the CDR3 is TGTGCCAGCAGCGTTGAGATAGATACGCAGTATTTT.

The V call is TRBV19, the J call TRBJ2-7; 12 bases fit TRBD2. The germline V gene has CDR1 LNHDA and CDR2 SQIVND (reference sequence). J was trimmed by 5 bases and V by 5 bases; bases with no gene match: 1. There are 13 residues in the CDR3. The CDR3 DNA follows: TGTGCCAGTAGTTGGACTAGCGGGAACGAGCAGTACTTC. Amino acids: CASSWTSGNEQYF.

The J gene is TRBJ1-4, the V gene TRBV19; D gene unclear. Germline loops: CDR1 LNHDA, CDR2 SQIVND (reference sequence). This CDR3 has 15 residues. Trimming left V 5 bases short and J 3 bases short, with 13 bases between. CDR3 sequence (DNA): TGTGCCAGTAGTTGGGCGGGAGGCGCTAATGAAAAACTGTTTTTT. Translation: CASSWAGGANEKLFF.

The chain couples TRBV7-8 to TRBJ1-5, with D possibly being TRBD1 (5 bases). Germline V CDR1 and CDR2: SGHVS, FQNEAQ. V was clipped by 1 base and J by 3 bases, with 19 bases between them. The CDR3 is 18 amino acids. CDR3 in amino acids: CASSLVAAAGLLNQPQHF. CDR3 nucleotide sequence: TGTGCCAGCAGCTTAGTTGCAGCAGCAGGGCTTCTCAATCAGCCCCAGCATTTT.

This chain joins TRBV28 and TRBJ1-2; D ambiguous. Germline V gene data show CDR1 as MDHEN and CDR2 as SYDVKM. Trimming stripped 2 bases from V and 9 bases from J, with 7 bases between. The CDR3 length is 11 residues. The CDR3 loop reads CASSLGSSYTF. The CDR3 DNA follows: TGTGCCAGCAGTTTAGGGAGCAGCTACACCTTC.

The chain is built from TRBV27 and TRBJ1-1; weak D call: TRBD1 (6 bases). In germline, CDR1 is MNHEY, CDR2 SMNVEV (reference sequence). The CDR3 totals 14 residues. The V end lost 7 bases, the J end lost 0 bases, and 12 bases lay between the germline ends. The CDR3 DNA sequence: TGTGCCAGCAAAGTTGACAGGATGAACACTGAAGCTTTCTTT. It codes for CASKVDRMNTEAFF.

The chain links TRBV5-1 to TRBJ2-1, with 7 bases matching TRBD1. The germline CDR1 and CDR2 sequences are SGHRS and YFSETQ. The CDR3 is 15 residues long. Trimming at V came to 4 bases and at J to 6 bases, leaving 10 bases not matched to a gene. The CDR3 DNA is TGCGCCAGCAGCGCAGACAGGGTTCCTTTCAATGAGCAGTTCTTC. It codes for CASSADRVPFNEQFF.

This clone has a handful of counts. The genes are TRBV11-3 and TRBJ2-3; D is unresolved. CDR1 and CDR2 from the germline V gene are SGHNT and YENEEA. This CDR3 has 13 residues. V lost 1 base and J 1 base, leaving 3 bases between the germline ends. In DNA, the CDR3 is TGTGCCAGCAGCTTAGCGGGCACAGATACGCAGTATTTT. This codes for CASSLAGTDTQYF.

The rearrangement links TRBV29-1 to TRBJ2-7, with a weak D call TRBD1 (6 bases). This CDR3 contains 14 residues. Trimming removed 5 bases from V and 0 bases from J, with 14 bases in between. Per germline, CDR1 SQVTM and CDR2 ANQGSEA. This chain's CDR3 is CSVRDTRSSYEQYF. The CDR3 DNA reads TGCAGCGTTAGGGACACAAGGAGCTCCTACGAGCAGTACTTC.